This TCR beta chain was retrieved from a study of tumor and adjacent non-tumor tissue in lung cancer. Points from the study as a whole: Significantly higher TCR diversity was found in tumor than normal lung. Normal lung showed higher cumulative top 100 clone frequency than tumor.

TCRbeta libraries were built with three rounds of nested PCR, modified from ARM-PCR. TCRdb reanalysed the multiplex PCR reads using MiXCR and keeps one entry per CDR3 protein. The sample has 90,000 to 120,000 distinct CDR3 sequences; 60% to 80% are singletons. No cell sorting was done before RNA was extracted from the tissue. Distant lung tissue was collected more than 3 cm away from the tumor edge. In this sample, this clonotype turned up many times. Its antigen is unknown. Material for sequencing was distant non-tumor lung tissue. This clonotype originated in a young man with non-small cell lung cancer.

The CDR3 DNA sequence: TGCAGCGCTATTAGGTGGAATGAGCAGTTCTTC. Its protein product is CSAIRWNEQFF. The chain combines TRBV29-1 with TRBJ2-1, with D unresolved. Germline loops: CDR1 SQVTM, CDR2 ANQGSEA. V lost 7 bases and J lost 7, with 11 bases in between. The CDR3 covers 11 residues.